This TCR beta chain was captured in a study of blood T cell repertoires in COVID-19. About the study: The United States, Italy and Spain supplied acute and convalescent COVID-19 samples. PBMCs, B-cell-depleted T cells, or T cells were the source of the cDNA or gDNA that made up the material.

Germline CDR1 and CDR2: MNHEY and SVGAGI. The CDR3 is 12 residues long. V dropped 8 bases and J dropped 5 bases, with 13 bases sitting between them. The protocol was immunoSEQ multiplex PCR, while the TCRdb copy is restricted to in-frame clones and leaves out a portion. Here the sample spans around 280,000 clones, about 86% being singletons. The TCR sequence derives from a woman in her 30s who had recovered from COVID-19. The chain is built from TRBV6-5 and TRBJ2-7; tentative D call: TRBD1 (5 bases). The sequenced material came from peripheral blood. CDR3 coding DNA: TGTGCCAGCTCAGCAGGGAAGGACGAGCAGTACTTC. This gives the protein CASSAGKDEQYF.